The source of this TCR beta chain is a study of CD8 T cells in ankylosing spondylitis. As regards this clonotype: Its antigen remains unknown.

Study results and caveats: Some of the motif variants had earlier been found in reactive arthritis patients' fluid and blood. With a CD8+ phenotype, disease-linked clones were relatively rare in peripheral blood. A motif in TCR beta, a set of about 8 highly homologous variants, appeared characteristic of ankylosing spondylitis blood.

V lost 3 bases, J lost 4 bases, and 11 bases stayed unmatched. CDR1 is KGHDR and CDR2 is SFDVKD in the germline V gene. CDR3 length equals 18 residues. Libraries for TCR beta were made by quantitative 5'-RACE with molecular barcodes. TCRdb reanalysed the 5' RACE reads using MiXCR and keeps one entry per CDR3 protein. This table holds fewer than 650,000 distinct CDR3 sequences, about 13% found once. Specimen: blood, either unsorted or a sorted T cell fraction (not recorded which). The V gene is TRBV24-1, the J gene TRBJ2-3; 11 bases map to TRBD2. The clonotype was recovered from a male donor with ankylosing spondylitis. In DNA, the CDR3 is TGTGCCACCAGTGATACGATTAGACTAGCGGGAATGGCAGATACGCAGTATTTT. Translating gives CATSDTIRLAGMADTQYF.